This T cell receptor beta chain derives from a study of beta chain features in type 1 diabetes. Investigators reverse transcribed all isolated RNA, so they sequenced expressed TCRB transcripts. Libraries were prepared by immunoSEQ multiplex PCR; TCRdb keeps only in-frame clonotypes and omits some of them. The sample includes around 650,000 clones, 9.5% to 15% seen only once; the top ten take around 0.12%. The V end lost 5 bases, the J end lost 3 bases, and 13 bases lay between the germline ends. CDR1 is SGHTA, CDR2 FQGNSA, per germline. The CDR3 is 14 residues long. Study-wide findings and caveats: Sequencing used cDNA, and cells with high TCR expression could therefore be over-represented. The study found that naive, central memory and Treg TCRB repertoires appeared more similar in patients than in healthy donors. Among all four CD4+ subsets, Type 1 diabetes patients had TCRB CDR3s that were moderately but significantly shorter.

Worth noting for this clone: Its antigen is not known.

Sequencing used naive CD4+ T cells from blood. The gene calls are TRBV7-2 and TRBJ1-2; no definite D call. The TCR originated in a young man with type 1 diabetes. CDR3: CASSAEAHHYGYTF. The CDR3 region has the DNA TGTGCCAGCAGCGCCGAGGCCCATCACTATGGCTACACCTTC.